The next 9 T cell receptor beta chains were all read from a single sample in a study of cytomegalovirus exposure and HLA in healthy donors. Repertoires were generated with immunoSEQ multiplex PCR, while TCRdb's copy carries only in-frame clones and drops some. Of fewer than 250,000 clones listed, 65% to 85% are singletons. Material for sequencing was PBMCs. These receptors all come from a woman aged 25-40 years in good health and CMV-seropositive.

The V call is TRBV13, the J call TRBJ2-1; 14 positions match TRBD2. Germline loops: CDR1 PRHDT, CDR2 FYEKMQ (reference sequence). After removal of 4 bases from V and 7 bases from J, the junction contained 3 bases not matched to a gene. CDR3 size: 15 residues. The CDR3 DNA reads as TGTGCCAGCAGCTCCGGACTAGCGGGAGGTAATGAGCAGTTCTTC. Residues: CASSSGLAGGNEQFF.

This clone was observed a few times. The chain combines TRBV6-1 with TRBJ2-3; D uncertain. Trimming took 2 bases from V and 2 from J, leaving 2 bases between them. This CDR3 has 12 residues. Germline V gene data show CDR1 as MNHNS and CDR2 as SASEGT. The CDR3 loop reads CASSEFTDTQYF. As DNA, the CDR3 is TGTGCCAGCAGTGAATTCACAGATACGCAGTATTTT.

The chain has TRBV2 and TRBJ1-2; D remains unclear. CDR1 and CDR2 (germline): SNHLY, FYNNEI. This CDR3 spans 15 amino acids. V was clipped by 0 bases and J by 2 bases, with 10 bases between them. CDR3 in amino acids: CASSEAGAGNYGYTF. The CDR3 DNA follows: TGTGCCAGCAGTGAAGCGGGAGCTGGAAACTATGGCTACACCTTC. Filled out from reference TRBV2 and TRBJ1-2, the complete variable domain reads EPEVTQTPSHQVTQMGQEVILRCVPISNHLYFYWYRQILGQKVEFLVSFYNNEISEKSEIFDDQFSVERPDGSNFTLKIRSTKLEDSAMYFCASSEAGAGNYGYTFGSGTRLTVV.

This clone has only one observation. The chain is built from TRBV6-5 and TRBJ2-2, with a weak D call TRBD2 (5 bases). Germline CDR1 and CDR2: MNHEY and SVGAGI. Deletions cut 4 bases from V and 6 bases from J, with 18 bases between. This CDR3 is built from 16 residues. The CDR3 sequence is CASSFRLNPGAGELFF. The DNA for the CDR3 is TGTGCCAGCAGTTTCAGACTGAACCCCGGGGCCGGGGAGCTGTTTTTT.

This chain joins TRBV27 and TRBJ2-7; D possibly corresponds to TRBD2 (6 bases). V lost 4 bases, J lost 2 bases, and 12 bases lay in between. The CDR3 totals 14 residues. Germline V gene lookup returns CDR1 MNHEY and CDR2 SMNVEV (reference sequence). The CDR3: CASSWLARTYEQYF. The CDR3 DNA reads as TGTGCCAGCAGTTGGCTAGCGCGAACCTACGAGCAGTACTTC.

This sequence joins TRBV6-5 and TRBJ2-7; TRBD1 agrees at 9 bases. J lost 2 bases, V lost 2 bases, and 7 bases had no gene match. CDR1 is MNHEY, CDR2 SVGAGI, per germline. This CDR3 is built from 16 residues. For the CDR3, the DNA is TGTGCCAGCAGTTACGGGGGGACAGGGTTAACCTACGAGCAGTACTTC. Protein sequence: CASSYGGTGLTYEQYF.

This clone was seen more than once but under ten times. This chain links TRBV6-4 with TRBJ2-7; D call uncertain. This CDR3 is 17 amino acids long. V was pared by 2 bases and J by 3 bases, with 20 bases between. The germline gives CDR1 MRHNA, CDR2 SNTAGT. CDR3 amino acids: CASSDGPQGSPYYEQYF. CDR3 nucleotide sequence: TGTGCCAGCAGTGACGGGCCTCAAGGTTCACCGTACTACGAGCAGTACTTC.

The rearrangement joins TRBV30 to TRBJ1-4; a possible D gene is TRBD1 (5 bases). This CDR3 is 14 amino acids long. V was cut by 0 bases and J by 12 bases, with 17 bases left in between. Germline V CDR1 and CDR2: GTSNPN, SVGIG (reference sequence). CDR3 bases: TGTGCCTGGAGTGTACGGTGGGGCGACGGAGAACTGTTTTTT. It codes for CAWSVRWGDGELFF.

This clone was found a few times. The sample holds other DNA sequences that translate to the same CDR3. The gene calls are TRBV5-1 and TRBJ2-1; D is undetermined. Trimming removed 3 bases at V and 4 bases at J, with 5 bases between. The CDR3 spans 12 residues. Per germline, CDR1 SGHRS and CDR2 YFSETQ. The CDR3 DNA reads as TGCGCCAGCAGCTCCGGTTACAATGAGCAGTTCTTC. It encodes CASSSGYNEQFF.